This entry lists 27 T cell receptor beta chains sequenced from one sample in a study of control samples from healthy donors and cancer patients. Clones were read by immunoSEQ multiplex PCR, and TCRdb kept only the in-frame ones, dropping some. The sample consists of 85,000 to 95,000 clones, roughly four fifths of them appearing once. The sequenced sample consisted of blood. These receptors all stem from a woman aged 60-70 years in good health.

This clone was detected only once. Relative to the germline gene, one junction end is altered; a read error may explain this. The chain carries TRBV5-1 and TRBJ1-1; D uncertain. Germline V gene lookup returns CDR1 SGHRS and CDR2 YFSETQ. This CDR3 spans 14 amino acids. The CDR3 bases are TGCGTCAGCAGCCAGGCGGGAATGAGCACTGAAGCTTTCTTT. As protein: CVSSQAGMSTEAFF.

The rearrangement uses TRBV27 and TRBJ1-2, with 7 bases aligning to TRBD1. V lost 8 bases and J lost 9; bases outside the gene matches: 6. The CDR3 is 11 residues long. From germline, CDR1 is MNHEY and CDR2 SMNVEV (reference sequence). CDR3 protein: CASYDRVRYTF. The CDR3 coding sequence is TGTGCCAGCTACGACAGGGTACGCTACACCTTC.

The chain employs TRBV20-1 and TRBJ1-2; D is ambiguous. The CDR3 runs to 11 residues. Trimming stripped 6 bases from V and 4 bases from J, with 9 bases between. CDR1 is DFQATT and CDR2 is SNEGSKA in the germline V gene (reference sequence). CDR3 sequence (DNA): TGCAGTGCGTCCCTGGGCTATGGCTACACCTTC. The encoded protein is CSASLGYGYTF.

The chain has TRBV27 and TRBJ2-1; D may be TRBD2 (5 bases). Germline values: CDR1 MNHEY, CDR2 SMNVEV (reference sequence). Trimming pared 6 bases from V and 0 bases from J, leaving 15 bases between. The CDR3 runs to 16 residues. The CDR3 protein is CASRGSGSGSYNEQFF. For the CDR3, the DNA is TGTGCCAGCAGGGGGAGCGGTTCGGGCTCCTACAATGAGCAGTTCTTC.

Note on this clone: Other DNA variants within this sample encode the same CDR3. This chain connects TRBV19 to TRBJ2-1; D gene unclear. Trimming took off 6 bases at V and 3 bases at J, with 9 bases between the two ends. Germline-derived CDR1 and CDR2 are LNHDA and SQIVND (reference sequence). The CDR3 contains 13 residues. As DNA, the CDR3 is TGTGCCAGTAGCCCACGCGGCTACAATGAGCAGTTCTTC. Translating gives CASSPRGYNEQFF.

V gene TRBV28 combines with J gene TRBJ1-6; 8 bases fit TRBD1. CDR3 length: 14 residues. Losses at the gene ends were 6 bases for V and 9 bases for J; bases not matched to a gene: 7. The germline CDR1 and CDR2 sequences are MDHEN and SYDVKM. CDR3 residues: CASRGGQGGSPLHF. In nucleotides, the CDR3 is TGTGCCAGCAGGGGAGGACAGGGAGGTTCACCCCTCCACTTT.

This sequence joins TRBV3-1 (or the pseudogene TRBV3-2) and TRBJ2-1, with 10 bases aligning to TRBD2. V was clipped by 0 bases and J by 3 bases; unmatched bases: 8. The CDR3 has 18 amino acids. The germline CDR1 and CDR2 sequences are LGHDT and YNNKEL (reference sequence). The CDR3 DNA follows: TGTGCCAGCAGCCAAGAAGGTCTAGCGGGAGTCGGCTACAATGAGCAGTTCTTC. This codes for CASSQEGLAGVGYNEQFF.

The chain combines TRBV6-5 with TRBJ2-7, with 12 bases that match TRBD2. Germline lookup yields CDR1 MNHEY and CDR2 SVGAGI. J lost 1 base, V lost 9 bases, and 4 bases had no gene match. CDR3 size: 14 residues. CDR3 loop: CASSGLAGSYEQYF. CDR3 nucleotides: TGTGCCAGTTCAGGACTAGCGGGATCCTACGAGCAGTACTTC.

This clone was recorded a few times. The chain combines TRBV28 with TRBJ1-2; TRBD1 matches 10 bases. The CDR3 consists of 15 residues. CDR1 is MDHEN, CDR2 SYDVKM, per germline. Germline trimming cut 6 bases from V and 7 bases from J; bases unmatched to any gene: 11. The DNA of the CDR3 is TGTGCCAGCAGACAAAGGGACAGGGGACGAGGTGGCTACACCTTC. Its translation is CASRQRDRGRGGYTF.

The chain couples TRBV5-4 to TRBJ2-2; no reliable D call. V lost 5 bases, J lost 1 base, and 15 bases lay in between. CDR1 is SGHNT, CDR2 YYREEE, per germline (reference sequence). CDR3 length: 16 residues. CDR3 in amino acids: CASRPTTNENTGELFF. The DNA of the CDR3 is TGTGCCAGCAGGCCGACCACAAACGAGAACACCGGGGAGCTGTTTTTT.

This chain uses TRBV12-5 with TRBJ2-3; TRBD2 agrees at 7 bases. V dropped 3 bases and J dropped 2; count of bases not matched to a gene: 14. The length of the CDR3 is 18 residues. The germline CDR1 and CDR2 sequences are LGHNT and FRNRAP. Here the CDR3 DNA reads TGTGCTAGTGGTTTCCCGACCTCGCGACGGGGGGACACAGATACGCAGTATTTT. Protein product: CASGFPTSRRGDTDTQYF.

This chain joins TRBV9 and TRBJ1-6; 8 positions agree with TRBD1. J was trimmed by 7 bases and V by 4 bases; bases with no gene match: 10. The CDR3 extends over 16 amino acids. CDR1 is SGDLS and CDR2 is YYNGEE in the germline V gene. For the CDR3, the DNA is TGTGCCAGCAGCCCTCAGGACAGGGTTTACAATTCACCCCTCCACTTT. Translated, it gives CASSPQDRVYNSPLHF.

The DNA for the CDR3 is TGTGCCAGCAGCCGAGGACTAGCAACCTACAATGAGCAGTTCTTC. Protein sequence: CASSRGLATYNEQFF. The chain employs TRBV14 and TRBJ2-1; TRBD2 matches at 8 bases. The J segment lost 2 bases and the V segment lost 4 bases, leaving 4 bases of the junction unmatched. Germline loops: CDR1 SGHDN, CDR2 FVKESK. This CDR3 has 15 residues. Looking up the rest from reference TRBV14 and TRBJ2-1 gives the full variable domain: EAGVTQFPSHSVIEKGQTVTLRCDPISGHDNLYWYRRVMGKEIKFLLHFVKESKQDESGMPNNRFLAERTGGTYSTLKVQPAELEDSGVYFCASSRGLATYNEQFFGPGTRLTVL.

The chain carries TRBV15 and TRBJ1-3, with D unresolved. V lost 3 bases and J 0 bases, leaving 12 bases between the germline ends. The CDR3 loop spans 16 amino acids. Germline CDR1 reads LNHNV; CDR2 reads YYDKDF (reference sequence). The CDR3 nucleotides read TGTGCCACCAGCAGGTTCATCCCGAGCTCTGGAAACACCATATATTTT. Translation gives CATSRFIPSSGNTIYF.

The rearrangement uses TRBV19 and TRBJ2-2, with a weak D call TRBD1 (6 bases). Between the trimmed V and J ends, which lost 7 bases and 5 bases, there was a span of 14 bases. The CDR3 is 14 amino acids. Germline V gene data show CDR1 as LNHDA and CDR2 as SQIVND (reference sequence). The CDR3 DNA is TGTGCCAGTACCACCCTCACAGGGACCGGGGAGCTGTTTTTT. Its translation: CASTTLTGTGELFF.

This chain joins TRBV5-1 and TRBJ2-7, with 8 bases aligning to TRBD2. This CDR3 has 14 residues. V trimming: 6 bases; J trimming: 2 bases; junction bases outside the gene matches: 7. Germline V gene data show CDR1 as SGHRS and CDR2 as YFSETQ. The CDR3 is CASNPTSATYEQYF. CDR3 sequence (DNA): TGCGCCAGCAACCCGACTAGCGCCACCTACGAGCAGTACTTC.

The rearrangement links TRBV28 to TRBJ1-4; tentatively, D is TRBD1 (6 bases). CDR3 length: 15 residues. Looked up from germline, CDR1 is MDHEN and CDR2 is SYDVKM. The V gene lost 6 bases and the J gene lost 3 bases, with 14 bases spanning the gap. CDR3: CASRTKQGSNEKLFF. CDR3 in DNA: TGTGCCAGCAGAACCAAACAGGGATCTAATGAAAAACTGTTTTTT.

The rearrangement links TRBV5-4 to TRBJ2-1; no clear D. The ends were cut back, 7 bases at V and 5 bases at J, with 7 bases in the middle. The germline gives CDR1 SGHNT, CDR2 YYREEE (reference sequence). The CDR3 contains 11 residues. The CDR3 loop reads CASEGNNEQFF. Written as DNA, the CDR3 is TGTGCCAGCGAAGGGAACAATGAGCAGTTCTTC.

The chain links TRBV19 to TRBJ2-1; possible D gene TRBD2, 5 bases. This CDR3 region has 14 residues. V gave up 3 bases and J gave up 10 bases, with 16 bases separating them. CDR1 and CDR2 from the germline V gene are LNHDA and SQIVND (reference sequence). The CDR3: CASSIVSGSGEQFF. In DNA form, the CDR3 reads TGTGCCAGTAGTATTGTTTCTGGAAGCGGAGAGCAGTTCTTC.

As to this clone: One junction end does not reproduce the germline sequence, and a read error may be involved. This chain joins TRBV19 and TRBJ1-6; the match to TRBD1 covers 8 bases. CDR3 length: 14 residues. CDR1 is LNHDA, CDR2 SQIVND, per germline (reference sequence). CDR3 sequence: CASIERTGNSPLHF. CDR3 in DNA: TGTGCGAGTATTGAAAGGACAGGGAATTCACCCCTCCACTTT.

This clone showed up just a few times. Other DNA sequences in this sample translate to the same CDR3. V gene TRBV12-3 or TRBV12-4 combines with J gene TRBJ1-1; D is uncertain. This CDR3 region has 13 residues. The V end lost 1 base, the J end lost 1 base, and 4 bases lay between the germline ends. The CDR3 here is CASSLGGNTEAFF. In nucleotides, the CDR3 is TGTGCCAGCAGTTTAGGGGGGAACACTGAAGCTTTCTTT.

This clone was recorded a few times. The chain joins TRBV5-1 to TRBJ2-7, with 10 bases matching TRBD1. The CDR3 has 16 residues. V gave up 0 bases and J gave up 0 bases; unmatched junction bases: 3. Looked up from germline, CDR1 is SGHRS and CDR2 is YFSETQ. CDR3 in amino acids: CASSLDGTGASYEQYF. The CDR3, as DNA: TGCGCCAGCAGCTTGGATGGGACAGGGGCCTCCTACGAGCAGTACTTC.

The V and J genes are TRBV9 and TRBJ1-2, with D perhaps TRBD1 (5 bases). The V end lost 5 bases, the J end lost 7 bases, and 15 bases lay between the germline ends. Germline V gene lookup returns CDR1 SGDLS and CDR2 YYNGEE. The CDR3 has 13 residues. The DNA of the CDR3 is TGTGCCAGCAGAGCCCGGTCCGACAGTGGCTACACCTTC. Encoded protein: CASRARSDSGYTF.

The rearrangement uses TRBV5-4 and TRBJ1-1; TRBD1 might be the D (6 bases). Germline values: CDR1 SGHNT, CDR2 YYREEE (reference sequence). This CDR3 is built from 15 residues. V dropped 0 bases and J dropped 5 bases, with 14 bases sitting between them. The CDR3 DNA reads as TGTGCCAGCAGCTTGGAGGGGGGGGAGAAGACTGAAGCTTTCTTT. This translates into CASSLEGGEKTEAFF.

The chain recombines TRBV28 with TRBJ1-5; D gene ambiguous. Germline CDR1 and CDR2: MDHEN and SYDVKM. Trimming left V 5 bases short and J 0 bases short, with 14 bases between. This CDR3 spans 16 amino acids. CDR3 region: CASSPPTQGSNQPQHF. CDR3 sequence (DNA): TGTGCCAGCAGTCCGCCCACACAAGGTAGCAATCAGCCCCAGCATTTT.

The chain links TRBV5-1 to TRBJ2-7; a weak D match, TRBD2 (6 bases). CDR1 SGHRS and CDR2 YFSETQ come from the germline V gene. CDR3 length: 13 residues. Between the trimmed V and J ends, which lost 2 bases and 0 bases, there was a span of 6 bases. The CDR3, as DNA: TGCGCCAGCAGCTTCGGGGGCTCCTACGAGCAGTACTTC. It specifies CASSFGGSYEQYF.

The chain combines TRBV27 with TRBJ2-1; perhaps TRBD2 as D (5 bases). V was trimmed by 2 bases and J by 2 bases, leaving 16 bases between them. CDR1 is MNHEY, CDR2 SMNVEV, per germline (reference sequence). The CDR3 totals 17 residues. The CDR3 DNA sequence: TGTGCCAGCAGTTTACGAATTACGGGAACGACCTACAATGAGCAGTTCTTC. This sequence encodes CASSLRITGTTYNEQFF.